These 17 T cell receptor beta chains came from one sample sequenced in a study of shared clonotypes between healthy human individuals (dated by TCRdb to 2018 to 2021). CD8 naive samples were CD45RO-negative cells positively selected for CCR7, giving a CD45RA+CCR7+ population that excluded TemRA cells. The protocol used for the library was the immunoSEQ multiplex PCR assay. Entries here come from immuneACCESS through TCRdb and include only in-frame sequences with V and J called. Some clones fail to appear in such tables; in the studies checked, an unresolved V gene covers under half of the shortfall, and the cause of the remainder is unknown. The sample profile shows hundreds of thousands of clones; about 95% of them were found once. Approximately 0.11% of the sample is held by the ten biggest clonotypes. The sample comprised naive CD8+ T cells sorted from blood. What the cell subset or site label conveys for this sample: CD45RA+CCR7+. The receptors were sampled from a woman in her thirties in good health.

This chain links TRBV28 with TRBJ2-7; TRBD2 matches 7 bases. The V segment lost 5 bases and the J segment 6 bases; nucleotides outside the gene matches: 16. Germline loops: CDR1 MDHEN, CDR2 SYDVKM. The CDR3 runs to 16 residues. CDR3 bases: TGTGCCAGCAGTGAAGACAGCGGGGAGTACCCCGGCGAGCAGTACTTC. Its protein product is CASSEDSGEYPGEQYF.

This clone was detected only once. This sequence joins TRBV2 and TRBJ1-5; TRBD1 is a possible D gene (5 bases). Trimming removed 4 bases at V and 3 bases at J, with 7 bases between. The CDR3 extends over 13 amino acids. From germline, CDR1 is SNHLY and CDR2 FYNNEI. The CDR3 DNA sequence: TGTGCCAGCAGTGCGACAGCCAATCAGCCCCAGCATTTT. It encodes CASSATANQPQHF.

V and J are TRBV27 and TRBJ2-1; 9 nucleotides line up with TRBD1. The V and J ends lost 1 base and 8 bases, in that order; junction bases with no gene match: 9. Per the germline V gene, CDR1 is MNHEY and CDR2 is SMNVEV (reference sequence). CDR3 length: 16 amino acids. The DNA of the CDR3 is TGTGCCAGCAGTTTATTTGGGACAGGGAGCTTCTATGAGCAGTTCTTC. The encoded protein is CASSLFGTGSFYEQFF.

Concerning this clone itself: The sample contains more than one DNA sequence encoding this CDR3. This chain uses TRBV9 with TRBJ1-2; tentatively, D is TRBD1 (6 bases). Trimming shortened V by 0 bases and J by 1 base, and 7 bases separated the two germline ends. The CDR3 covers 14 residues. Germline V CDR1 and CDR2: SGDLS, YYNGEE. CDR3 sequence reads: CASSVGGGNYGYTF. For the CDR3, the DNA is TGTGCCAGCAGCGTAGGAGGGGGTAACTATGGCTACACCTTC.

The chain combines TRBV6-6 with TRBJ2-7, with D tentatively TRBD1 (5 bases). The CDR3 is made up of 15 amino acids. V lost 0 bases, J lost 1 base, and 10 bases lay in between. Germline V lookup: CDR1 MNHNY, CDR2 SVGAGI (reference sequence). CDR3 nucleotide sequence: TGTGCCAGCAGTTACTCAAGGACAAGTTCCTACGAGCAGTACTTC. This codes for CASSYSRTSSYEQYF.

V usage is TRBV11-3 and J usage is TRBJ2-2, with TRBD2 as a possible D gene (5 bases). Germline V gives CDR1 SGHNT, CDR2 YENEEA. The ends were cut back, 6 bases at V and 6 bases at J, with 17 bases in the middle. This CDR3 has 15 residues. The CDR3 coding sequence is TGTGCCAGCAGTTGGGCGAGGGCGCCCGCCGGGGAGCTGTTTTTT. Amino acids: CASSWARAPAGELFF.

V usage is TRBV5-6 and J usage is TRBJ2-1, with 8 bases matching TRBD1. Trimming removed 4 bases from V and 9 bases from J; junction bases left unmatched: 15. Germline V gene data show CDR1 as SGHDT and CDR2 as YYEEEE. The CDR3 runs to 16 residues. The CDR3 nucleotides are TGTGCCAGCAGCGTGATGGCAGGGGGCGAGCGATCTGAGCAGTTCTTC. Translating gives CASSVMAGGERSEQFF.

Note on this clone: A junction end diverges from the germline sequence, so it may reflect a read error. CDR3 sequence (DNA): TGTGCCAGCACCTTGACAGGGGGACCCTACGAGAAGTACTTC. It encodes CASTLTGGPYEKYF. The rearrangement links TRBV28 to TRBJ2-7, with 9 positions matching TRBD1. CDR3 length: 14 residues. Per the germline V gene, CDR1 is MDHEN and CDR2 is SYDVKM.

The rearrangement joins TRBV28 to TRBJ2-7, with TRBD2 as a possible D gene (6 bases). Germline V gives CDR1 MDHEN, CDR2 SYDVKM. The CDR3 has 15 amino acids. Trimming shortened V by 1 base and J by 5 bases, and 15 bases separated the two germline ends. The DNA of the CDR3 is TGTGCCAGCAGTTTATTTCTGGGACTCGGCCACGAGCAGTACTTC. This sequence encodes CASSLFLGLGHEQYF.

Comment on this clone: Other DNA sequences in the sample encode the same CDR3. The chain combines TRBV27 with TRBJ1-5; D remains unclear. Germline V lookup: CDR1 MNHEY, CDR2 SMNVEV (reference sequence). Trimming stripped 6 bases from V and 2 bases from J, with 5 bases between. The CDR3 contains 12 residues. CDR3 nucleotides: TGTGCCAGCAGCCGGGGCAATCAGCCCCAGCATTTT. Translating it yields CASSRGNQPQHF.

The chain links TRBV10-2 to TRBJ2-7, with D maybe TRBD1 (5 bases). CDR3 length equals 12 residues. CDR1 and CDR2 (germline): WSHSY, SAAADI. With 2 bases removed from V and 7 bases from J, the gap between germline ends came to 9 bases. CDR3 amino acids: CASSEGAGEQYF. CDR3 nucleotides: TGCGCCAGCAGTGAGGGGGCTGGGGAGCAGTACTTC.

The CDR3 nucleotides read TGTGCCAGCAGCTTACCAGGGTTGAATAATGAAAAACTGTTTTTT. Its protein product is CASSLPGLNNEKLFF. This chain uses TRBV7-9 with TRBJ1-4, with D perhaps matching TRBD1 (5 bases). CDR1 and CDR2 (germline): SEHNR, FQNEAQ (reference sequence). V lost 2 bases, J lost 4 bases, and 11 bases lay in between. The CDR3 covers 15 residues.

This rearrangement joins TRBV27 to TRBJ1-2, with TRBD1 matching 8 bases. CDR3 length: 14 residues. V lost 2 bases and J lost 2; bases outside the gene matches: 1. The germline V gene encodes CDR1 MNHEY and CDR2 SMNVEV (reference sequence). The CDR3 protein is CASSLTGGNYGYTF. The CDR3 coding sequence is TGTGCCAGCAGTTTAACAGGGGGGAACTATGGCTACACCTTC.

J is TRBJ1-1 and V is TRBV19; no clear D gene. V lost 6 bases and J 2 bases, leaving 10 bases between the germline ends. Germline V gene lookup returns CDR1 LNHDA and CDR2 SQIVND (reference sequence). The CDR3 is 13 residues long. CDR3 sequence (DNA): TGTGCCAGTAGCACGAACTTCAACACTGAAGCTTTCTTT. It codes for CASSTNFNTEAFF.

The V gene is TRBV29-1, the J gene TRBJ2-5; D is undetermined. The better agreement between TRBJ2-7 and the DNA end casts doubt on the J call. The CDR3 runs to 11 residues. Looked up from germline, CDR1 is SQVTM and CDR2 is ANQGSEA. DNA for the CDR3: TGCAGCGTTGAAGGTAGCTACGAGCAGTACTTC. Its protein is CSVEGSYEQYF.

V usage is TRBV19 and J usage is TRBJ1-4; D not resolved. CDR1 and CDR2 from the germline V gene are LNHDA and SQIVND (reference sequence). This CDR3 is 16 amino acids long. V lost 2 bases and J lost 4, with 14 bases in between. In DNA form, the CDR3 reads TGTGCCAGTAGTATAAATGCAGGAGAAAATAATGAAAAACTGTTTTTT. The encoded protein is CASSINAGENNEKLFF.

The CDR3 sequence: CASSLTGSANTGELFF. CDR3 nucleotide sequence: TGTGCCAGCAGTTTGACAGGTAGCGCGAACACCGGGGAGCTGTTTTTT. This chain connects TRBV28 to TRBJ2-2; TRBD1 might be the D (6 bases). The germline V and J ends were trimmed by 3 bases and 0 bases, with 11 bases remaining between them. Germline V CDR1 and CDR2: MDHEN, SYDVKM. This CDR3 has 16 amino acids.